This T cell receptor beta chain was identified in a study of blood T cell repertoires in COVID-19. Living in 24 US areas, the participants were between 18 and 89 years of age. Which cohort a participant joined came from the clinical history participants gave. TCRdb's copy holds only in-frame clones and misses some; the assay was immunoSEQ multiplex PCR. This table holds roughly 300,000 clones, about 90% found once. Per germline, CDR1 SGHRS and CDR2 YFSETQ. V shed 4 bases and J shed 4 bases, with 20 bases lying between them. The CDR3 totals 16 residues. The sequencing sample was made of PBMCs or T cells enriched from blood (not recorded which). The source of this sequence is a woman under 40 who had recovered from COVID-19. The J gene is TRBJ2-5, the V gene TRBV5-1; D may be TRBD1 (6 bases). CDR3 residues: CASSPGPSTGGETQYF. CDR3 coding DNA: TGCGCCAGCAGCCCCGGCCCCTCGACAGGCGGAGAGACCCAGTACTTC.